This TCR beta chain was sequenced during a study of T cell repertoires in cytomegalovirus infection (dated by TCRdb to the late 2010s). Regarding the study in general: Donor HLA type was relevant to the analysis, as public TCR beta signatures indicated carriage of CMV infection together with the matching HLA type. Beyond this particular receptor, the publication reports: Cumulative frequency of public TCR beta family members discriminated carriers of CMV infection plus the relevant HLA type in this cohort and an independent approximately 350-donor cohort. The ex vivo response was dominated by HLA-C-restricted CMV-specific TCR beta clonotypes, which also provided the single most frequent clonotype in two of eight donors.

Trimming takes 3 bases off V and 0 bases off J; junction bases not matched to a gene: 6. The germline V gene (reference sequence) gives CDR1 as DFQATT and CDR2 as SNEGSKA. Including the terminal cysteine and phenylalanine, the CDR3 comprises 15 residues. The DNA shown is the 45-base CDR3, in frame from base 1. This clonotype has more than one count but fewer than ten. The clone's antigen remains unknown. No base qualities exist here, and no much larger clone lies one base off it. Sequencing was performed on an Illumina HiSeq 1500. TCRdb cleaned the public reads at Q25 with fastp, built clones with MiXCR and kept in-frame beta chains. Rows are unified per CDR3 protein, each entry keeping the most common DNA and genes. The sample table lists around 450,000 distinct CDR3 sequences, around 32% of them with a count of one. Around 15% of the sample comes from the top ten.

The chain is encoded by TRBV20-1 joined to TRBJ1-1, with TRBD1 matching 8 junction bases. The sequence derives from a human donor in good health (CMV status not recorded). Some clones in this sample may be carry-over from other donors' samples. Sequenced: PBMCs. The CDR3 in this case is CSASGAGGLNTEAFF. The DNA sequence is TGCAGTGCTAGCGGTGCAGGGGGCCTGAACACTGAAGCTTTCTTT.